The count of the clone carrying this TCR beta chain is one. The data derive from a study of T cell repertoires in MIS-A myocarditis. Generated by immunoSEQ multiplex PCR, the TCRdb table keeps only in-frame clones and is missing some. The data show 9,500 to 12,000 clones, roughly 89% seen once. Trimming took 1 base from V and 7 from J; bases not matched to a gene: 6. CDR1 WSHSY and CDR2 SAAADI come from the germline V gene. The CDR3 totals 14 residues. The V call is TRBV10-2, the J call TRBJ1-2; 7 bases fit TRBD1. The TCR sequence derives from a man aged 18 to 35 with fulminant myocarditis from multisystem inflammatory syndrome in adults (MIS-A) after COVID-19. The sequenced material came from thoracic lymph node tissue obtained at autopsy. CDR3 DNA sequence: TGCGCCAGCAGTGAGTTTCGACAGGGTTCTGGCTACACCTTC. It codes for CASSEFRQGSGYTF.